The rows below give T cell receptor beta chains drawn from one sample of a study of blood T cell repertoires in COVID-19. TCRdb's copy holds only in-frame clones and misses some; the assay was immunoSEQ multiplex PCR. The repertoire holds 300,000 to 400,000 clones, with approximately 86% as singletons. The material sequenced was PBMCs or T cells enriched from blood (not recorded which). The source is a woman aged 40 to 55 with acute COVID-19. The CDR3 runs from the conserved cysteine through the conserved F or W. A D gene is named only where the DNA matches it firmly. Some rows have no size entry. The others give once, few or many, or a class for an expanded clone.

V gene	D gene	J gene	clone size	CDR3 protein	CDR3 DNA
TRBV3-1/TRBV3-2	NA	TRBJ1-2	few	CASSPIPETRYGYTF	TGTGCCAGCAGCCCTATTCCCGAGACTCGTTATGGCTACACCTTC
TRBV18	TRBD1	TRBJ1-2	NA	CASSPGTGDTANYGYTF	TGTGCCAGCTCACCAGGGACAGGCGATACAGCTAACTATGGCTACACCTTC
TRBV9	NA	TRBJ1-3	NA	CASSATGTKGNTIYF	TGTGCCAGCAGCGCAACCGGGACAAAGGGAAACACCATATATTTT
TRBV3-1/TRBV3-2	TRBD2	TRBJ2-5	NA	CASSQDFASGGETQYF	TGTGCCAGCAGCCAAGATTTCGCTAGCGGGGGGGAGACCCAGTACTTC
TRBV4-3	NA	TRBJ2-4	NA	CASSQGNRVKNIQYF	TGCGCCAGCAGCCAGGGAAACAGGGTCAAAAACATTCAGTACTTC
TRBV5-1	NA	TRBJ1-1	NA	CASSLDGYGGMGYEAFF	TGCGCCAGCAGCCTAGACGGATACGGGGGTATGGGGTATGAAGCTTTCTTT
TRBV9	NA	TRBJ2-1	NA	CASSVDRETDEQFF	TGTGCCAGCAGCGTAGACAGGGAAACGGACGAGCAGTTCTTC
TRBV12-2	NA	TRBJ1-5	NA	CASRMGQGCQPQHF	TGTGCAAGTCGCATGGGACAGGGCTGTCAGCCCCAGCATTTT
TRBV11-1	NA	TRBJ2-5	NA	CASSQTGLQETQYF	TGTGCCAGCAGCCAAACGGGACTTCAGGAGACCCAGTACTTC
TRBV2	NA	TRBJ1-1	NA	CASSFISEVKAFF	TGTGCCAGCAGTTTTATATCAGAAGTTAAAGCTTTCTTT
TRBV19	NA	TRBJ1-2	few	CASSIPGRGVGYTF	TGTGCCAGTAGTATACCTGGCAGGGGAGTTGGCTACACCTTC
TRBV4-1	TRBD1	TRBJ1-2	NA	CASSQTGQGDYGYTF	TGCGCCAGCAGCCAAACTGGACAGGGAGACTATGGCTACACCTTC
TRBV5-1	NA	TRBJ2-3	NA	CASSHDSLNTQYF	TGCGCCAGCAGCCACGACAGTCTGAATACGCAGTATTTT
TRBV10-3	TRBD1	TRBJ2-1	NA	CAISAQGGALNEQFF	TGTGCCATCAGTGCTCAAGGGGGCGCCCTCAATGAGCAGTTCTTC
TRBV11-1	TRBD1	TRBJ2-5	NA	CASSPDRGGETQYF	TGTGCCAGCAGCCCGGACAGGGGGGGGGAGACCCAGTACTTC
TRBV4-3	NA	TRBJ1-4	NA	CASSQDTNGEKLFF	TGCGCCAGCAGCCAAGACACGAACGGGGAAAAACTGTTTTTT
TRBV5-1	NA	TRBJ2-7	NA	CASSPGQTVHEQYF	TGCGCCAGCAGCCCCGGACAGACCGTCCACGAGCAGTACTTC
TRBV12-5	TRBD1	TRBJ1-1	NA	CASGLAGGGNTEAFF	TGTGCTAGTGGTTTGGCAGGGGGCGGGAACACTGAAGCTTTCTTT
TRBV5-8	TRBD1	TRBJ1-4	once	CASSLGTGADNEKLFF	TGTGCCAGCAGCTTGGGAACAGGGGCAGATAATGAAAAACTGTTTTTT
TRBV2	NA	TRBJ2-1	NA	CASTPLSGLALFNEQFF	TGTGCCAGCACACCACTTTCCGGGCTAGCCCTTTTCAATGAGCAGTTCTTC
TRBV6-4	TRBD1	TRBJ2-2	NA	CASSRDRVSGELFF	TGTGCCAGCAGCCGGGACAGGGTCTCCGGGGAGCTGTTTTTT
TRBV13	TRBD2	TRBJ2-1	NA	CASSLEGKPGLAGGPTYNEQFF	TGTGCCAGCAGCTTAGAGGGTAAACCGGGACTAGCGGGGGGGCCTACCTACAATGAGCAGTTCTTC
TRBV7-9	NA	TRBJ1-3	NA	CASSKQGSSGNTIYF	TGTGCCAGCAGCAAACAGGGAAGCTCTGGAAACACCATATATTTT
TRBV1	NA	TRBJ2-5	NA	CTSSHGLAGGQKETQYF	TGCACCAGCAGCCACGGACTAGCGGGAGGGCAAAAGGAGACCCAGTACTTC
TRBV11-2	TRBD1	TRBJ2-7	few	CASTTGGEQYF	TGTGCCAGCACCACAGGGGGTGAGCAGTACTTC
TRBV9	TRBD1	TRBJ1-3	once	CASSVGTGGSGNTIYF	TGTGCCAGCAGCGTAGGGACAGGGGGCTCTGGAAACACCATATATTTT
TRBV18	TRBD1	TRBJ1-2	NA	CASSETGYYGYTF	TGTGCCAGCTCAGAGACAGGGTACTATGGCTACACCTTC
TRBV9	NA	TRBJ2-5	NA	CASSVVTGAQETQYF	TGTGCCAGCAGCGTCGTGACAGGCGCCCAAGAGACCCAGTACTTC
TRBV7-3	TRBD2	TRBJ2-1	NA	CASSLMAGGYNEQFF	TGTGCCAGCAGCTTAATGGCGGGGGGATACAATGAGCAGTTCTTC
TRBV5-1	NA	TRBJ1-3	few	CASSLDSRNTIYF	TGCGCCAGCAGCCTTGACTCGAGAAACACCATATATTTT
TRBV5-6	NA	TRBJ2-2	NA	CASSLGTVSGELFF	TGTGCCAGCAGCTTGGGGACAGTTTCCGGGGAGCTGTTTTTT
TRBV7-9	NA	TRBJ2-3	NA	CASSLGAGKGTDTQYF	TGTGCCAGCAGCTTAGGGGCGGGTAAGGGCACAGATACGCAGTATTTT
TRBV5-1	NA	TRBJ1-1	NA	CASSLEGQYTEAFF	TGCGCCAGCAGCTTGGAGGGACAATACACTGAAGCTTTCTTT
TRBV7-2	NA	TRBJ1-1	few	CASSTTVNTEAFF	TGTGCCAGCAGCACCACGGTGAACACTGAAGCTTTCTTT
TRBV25-1	TRBD1	TRBJ1-6	NA	CASSDPGLQGAWDSPLHF	TGTGCCAGCAGTGATCCCGGGTTACAGGGGGCGTGGGATTCACCCCTCCACTTT
TRBV7-6	TRBD2	TRBJ2-7	NA	CASSSLAGGSYEQYF	TGTGCCAGCAGCTCGCTAGCGGGGGGATCCTACGAGCAGTACTTC
TRBV19	NA	TRBJ2-1	NA	CASSQASGEQFF	TGTGCCAGTAGTCAAGCTTCTGGTGAGCAGTTCTTC